The 20 T cell receptor beta chains given below trace back to one sample, sequenced in a study of cytomegalovirus exposure and HLA in healthy donors. PCR used 60 Vbeta primers and 13 Jbeta primers. The method was immunoSEQ multiplex PCR; TCRdb's version includes in-frame clones alone and lacks a portion of them. This table has 85,000 to 100,000 clones, 55% to 75% appearing once. Sequenced input: PBMCs. These receptors all come from a man in his 60s in good health and CMV-seronegative.

This clone was seen more than once but under ten times. This rearrangement joins TRBV6-5 to TRBJ1-2, with D perhaps matching TRBD1 (5 bases). V dropped 6 bases and J dropped 7 bases, with 12 bases sitting between them. The CDR3 spans 12 residues. Germline V gene sequence: CDR1 MNHEY, CDR2 SVGAGI. The CDR3 DNA reads as TGTGCCAGCAGGGAAACAGGATTTGGCTACACCTTC. Translating gives CASRETGFGYTF.

This clone showed up just a few times. This sequence joins TRBV27 and TRBJ1-5, with 11 nucleotides matching TRBD1. The V and J ends lost 6 bases and 7 bases, in that order; junction bases with no gene match: 2. The length of the CDR3 is 13 residues. Germline CDR1 reads MNHEY; CDR2 reads SMNVEV (reference sequence). In nucleotides, the CDR3 is TGTGCCAGCAGGGGACAGGGGGGACAGCCCCAGCATTTT. As protein: CASRGQGGQPQHF.

This clone was counted a few times. The rearrangement links TRBV7-2 to TRBJ2-2; TRBD1 matches 8 bases. Germline CDR1 and CDR2: SGHTA and FQGNSA. With 4 bases clipped from V and 5 bases from J, the junction kept 9 bases outside the gene matches. The CDR3 spans 16 residues. The CDR3 nucleotides are TGTGCCAGCAGCTACCGGACAGGGCAACAAACCGGGGAGCTGTTTTTT. Its protein is CASSYRTGQQTGELFF.

The chain couples TRBV2 to TRBJ1-6; 10 positions match TRBD1. The trim removed 1 base at V and 0 bases at J, leaving 18 bases unmatched. Germline V gene lookup returns CDR1 SNHLY and CDR2 FYNNEI. The CDR3 covers 23 residues. This chain's CDR3 is CASSEVKRGQGRGFFSYNSPLHF. In nucleotides, the CDR3 is TGTGCCAGCAGTGAAGTCAAAAGGGGACAGGGGCGCGGGTTCTTCTCCTATAATTCACCCCTCCACTTT.

The chain couples TRBV5-3 to TRBJ1-5; D perhaps matches TRBD1 (5 bases). TRBV5-3 is an ORF for which the function is uncertain. Trimming cost V 1 base and J 0 bases, with 8 bases left between them. There are 15 residues in the CDR3. The CDR3 DNA reads as TGTGCCAGAAGCTTGCGACAGATTAGCAATCAGCCCCAGCATTTT. Residues: CARSLRQISNQPQHF.

The rearrangement links TRBV7-9 to TRBJ1-5; TRBD1 agrees at 7 bases. Per the germline V gene, CDR1 is SEHNR and CDR2 is FQNEAQ (reference sequence). J gave up 4 bases and V 5 bases, and 2 bases lay outside the gene matches. This CDR3 spans 13 amino acids. CDR3 sequence reads: CASSQQGNQPQHF. The CDR3 DNA is TGTGCCAGCAGCCAACAGGGGAATCAGCCCCAGCATTTT.

The chain links TRBV15 to TRBJ1-2; 7 positions agree with TRBD1. The V segment lost 2 bases and the J segment 3 bases; nucleotides outside the gene matches: 6. The CDR3 loop spans 15 amino acids. Germline CDR1 LNHNV, CDR2 YYDKDF (reference sequence). The CDR3 loop is CATSRSGQVYYGYTF. For the CDR3, the DNA is TGTGCCACCAGCAGATCAGGACAGGTCTACTATGGCTACACCTTC.

This clone was observed a few times. The chain combines TRBV7-6 with TRBJ1-5, with D perhaps matching TRBD1 (5 bases). Trimming took off 4 bases at V and 5 bases at J, with 12 bases between the two ends. Germline CDR1 reads SGHVS; CDR2 reads FNYEAQ. CDR3 length: 14 residues. The DNA of the CDR3 is TGTGCCAGCAGCTCACAAGGGGTCGATCAGCCCCAGCATTTT. Its protein product is CASSSQGVDQPQHF.

The rearrangement links TRBV28 to TRBJ2-3; the match to TRBD2 covers 9 bases. J lost 5 bases, V lost 3 bases, and 9 bases had no gene match. From germline, CDR1 is MDHEN and CDR2 SYDVKM. This CDR3 has 16 residues. The CDR3 spells CASSFRVAGVRDTQYF. The CDR3 DNA reads TGTGCCAGCAGTTTCCGAGTAGCGGGAGTCAGAGATACGCAGTATTTT.

A few counts support this clone. This chain joins TRBV19 and TRBJ1-5; TRBD1 might be the D (6 bases). The CDR3 contains 15 residues. CDR1 is LNHDA, CDR2 SQIVND, per germline (reference sequence). The ends were cut back, 0 bases at V and 3 bases at J, with 9 bases in the middle. The CDR3 DNA reads TGTGCCAGTAGTATAGAGGGGACAATCAATCAGCCCCAGCATTTT. This gives the protein CASSIEGTINQPQHF.

The genes are TRBV29-1 and TRBJ2-7, with 7 bases matching TRBD1. V lost 0 bases, J lost 0 bases, and 5 bases stayed unmatched. This CDR3 contains 15 residues. Germline CDR1 SQVTM, CDR2 ANQGSEA. CDR3 sequence reads: CSVEDPGTASYEQYF. The CDR3 nucleotides are TGCAGCGTTGAAGATCCGGGGACAGCCTCCTACGAGCAGTACTTC.

This clone was observed a handful of times. The gene calls are TRBV7-3 and TRBJ1-5, with TRBD1 identical over 9 bases. The CDR3 consists of 15 residues. Germline CDR1 and CDR2: SGHTA and FQGTGA. Losses at the gene ends were 0 bases for V and 4 bases for J; bases not matched to a gene: 1. The CDR3 sequence: CASSLTGQGNQPQHF. DNA for the CDR3: TGTGCCAGCAGCTTAACGGGACAGGGTAATCAGCCCCAGCATTTT.

The chain combines TRBV6-1 with TRBJ2-7, with 8 positions matching TRBD2. Germline V gene sequence: CDR1 MNHNS, CDR2 SASEGT. CDR3 size: 14 residues. The V gene end was trimmed by 7 bases and the J gene end by 4 bases; junction bases not matched to a gene: 9. The CDR3 spells CASTSGGPPYEQYF. CDR3 nucleotide sequence: TGTGCCAGCACATCGGGAGGGCCCCCTTACGAGCAGTACTTC.

This chain links TRBV6-5 with TRBJ2-7; 12 nucleotides match TRBD2. The CDR3 is made up of 15 amino acids. Germline trimming cut 6 bases from V and 3 bases from J; bases unmatched to any gene: 6. CDR1 and CDR2 (germline): MNHEY, SVGAGI. CDR3: CASRDRTSGVYEQYF. The CDR3 DNA reads TGTGCCAGCAGAGACCGGACTAGCGGGGTCTACGAGCAGTACTTC.

This chain joins TRBV6-5 and TRBJ2-2, with D perhaps matching TRBD1 (6 bases). The CDR3 length is 12 residues. Germline V CDR1 and CDR2: MNHEY, SVGAGI. The V end was cut by 8 bases, the J end by 11 bases, with 15 bases between. The CDR3 protein is CASVGGPGELFF. The CDR3, as DNA: TGTGCCAGCGTAGGGGGACCGGGAGAGCTGTTTTTT.

This CDR3 is CASRLNPGQGDTEAFF. CDR3 in DNA: TGCGCCAGCAGACTAAATCCGGGACAGGGGGACACTGAAGCTTTCTTT. This chain links TRBV5-1 with TRBJ1-1; 11 bases are shared with TRBD1. J was trimmed by 3 bases and V by 5 bases; bases with no gene match: 9. This CDR3 region has 16 residues. Germline CDR1 SGHRS, CDR2 YFSETQ.

J is TRBJ2-5 and V is TRBV5-4, with a tentative D call TRBD2 (6 bases). Trimming stripped 6 bases from V and 4 bases from J, with 13 bases between. The germline V gene encodes CDR1 SGHNT and CDR2 YYREEE (reference sequence). The CDR3 sequence is 13 residues long. CDR3: CASTGGPRETQYF. The CDR3 DNA is TGTGCCAGCACCGGAGGGCCGAGAGAGACCCAGTACTTC.

The chain joins TRBV10-2 to TRBJ1-6; D gene unclear. The V gene's germline CDR1 is WSHSY and CDR2 SAAADI. Trimming cost V 5 bases and J 7 bases, with 12 bases left between them. This CDR3 is built from 14 residues. In DNA form, the CDR3 reads TGCGCCAGCAGTATGCCAGGAAGCAATTCACCCCTCCACTTT. Amino acids: CASSMPGSNSPLHF.

This clone has more than one count but fewer than ten. The genes are TRBV7-2 and TRBJ2-7, with TRBD2 identical over 8 bases. The trim removed 3 bases at V and 2 bases at J, leaving 6 bases unmatched. The CDR3 has 15 amino acids. The germline CDR1 and CDR2 sequences are SGHTA and FQGNSA. DNA for the CDR3: TGTGCCAGCAGCTTTACTAGCGGAACTACCTACGAGCAGTACTTC. This encodes CASSFTSGTTYEQYF.

This clone was observed once. The chain carries TRBV5-1 and TRBJ1-2; unclear D gene. The CDR3 is 14 amino acids. Deletions cut 3 bases from V and 2 bases from J, with 11 bases between. The germline V gene encodes CDR1 SGHRS and CDR2 YFSETQ. DNA of the CDR3: TGCGCCAGCAGCTCACCACAGAGAAACTATGGCTACACCTTC. As protein: CASSSPQRNYGYTF.